These T cell receptor beta chains were read from a single sample in a study of somatic mutations in T cells in chronic GVHD. The repertoire was sequenced with immunoSEQ multiplex PCR; TCRdb's copy has only in-frame clones and lacks some. The sample contains around 13,000 clones, around 73% of which appear only once. Source material: Vbeta20-negative CD4+ T cells from blood. The receptor source for this set is a male patient between 45 and 60 years old with chronic graft-versus-host disease. Some T cells may arise from the graft donor. CDR3s include the opening cysteine and the closing phenylalanine or tryptophan. The order of the fields is D gene, V gene, clone size, J gene, CDR3 protein, CDR3 DNA. D genes are given only for firm matches. Only some rows state a clone size, as once, few, many or a class for expanded clones.

TRBD2	TRBV5-4	.	TRBJ2-2	CASSFFSGGTGELFF	TGTGCCAGCAGCTTTTTCTCGGGGGGCACCGGGGAGCTGTTTTTT
TRBD2	TRBV15	.	TRBJ2-2	CATSRPTSGSYPGELFF	TGTGCCACCAGCAGACCGACTAGCGGGAGTTACCCCGGGGAGCTGTTTTTT
.	TRBV6-5	.	TRBJ2-3	CASSYGQAQAAQYF	TGTGCCAGCAGTTACGGTCAGGCGCAGGCTGCGCAGTATTTT
.	TRBV29-1	.	TRBJ2-1	CSVRRTDNEQFF	TGCAGCGTTCGCAGGACAGACAATGAGCAGTTCTTC
TRBD1	TRBV11-2	.	TRBJ1-4	CASSLRRGLGEKLFF	TGTGCCAGCAGCTTAAGAAGGGGGCTAGGGGAAAAACTGTTTTTT
.	TRBV4-3	.	TRBJ2-7	CASSQDRDYEQYF	TGCGCCAGCAGCCAAGATCGGGACTACGAGCAGTACTTC
.	TRBV7-2	.	TRBJ2-5	CASSPPPRQETQYF	TGTGCCAGCAGCCCCCCTCCTAGGCAAGAGACCCAGTACTTC
.	TRBV4-1	.	TRBJ1-5	CASSLRFGARGQPQHF	TGCGCCAGCAGCCTTAGATTCGGAGCAAGAGGACAGCCCCAGCATTTT
.	TRBV7-2	few	TRBJ2-1	CASSPALARNEQFF	TGTGCCAGCAGCCCCGCCCTAGCCCGCAATGAGCAGTTCTTC
TRBD1	TRBV28	.	TRBJ1-6	CASRGGTGTSPLHF	TGTGCCAGCAGGGGAGGGACAGGGACTTCACCCCTCCACTTT
TRBD1	TRBV15	.	TRBJ2-7	CATSWDSTKEQYF	TGTGCCACCAGCTGGGACAGCACTAAGGAGCAGTACTTC
.	TRBV7-8	.	TRBJ2-1	CASSRSPGLTTTEQFF	TGTGCCAGCAGCCGCTCTCCGGGACTCACAACCACTGAGCAGTTCTTC
TRBD2	TRBV11-3	.	TRBJ2-1	CASSLGGLAYNEQFF	TGTGCCAGCAGCTTAGGGGGACTAGCCTACAATGAGCAGTTCTTC
TRBD1	TRBV6-1	.	TRBJ1-2	CASSEVGQDGYTF	TGTGCCAGCAGTGAAGTCGGACAGGATGGCTACACCTTC
TRBD1	TRBV5-6	.	TRBJ1-1	CASSPRTGGARTEAFF	TGTGCCAGCAGCCCACGTACAGGGGGCGCGAGAACTGAAGCTTTCTTT
.	TRBV12-5	once	TRBJ1-6	CASGPGTHDNSPLHF	TGTGCTAGTGGCCCTGGGACACATGATAATTCACCCCTCCACTTT
TRBD1	TRBV5-6	.	TRBJ1-5	CASSSGQGRLSNQPQHF	TGTGCCAGCAGCTCGGGACAGGGGCGCCTATCGAATCAGCCCCAGCATTTT
.	TRBV5-6	.	TRBJ2-7	CASSLTTYEQYF	TGTGCCAGCAGCTTGACTACATACGAGCAGTACTTC
.	TRBV5-5	.	TRBJ1-5	CASSLEGWSNQPQHF	TGTGCCAGCAGCTTAGAGGGATGGAGCAATCAGCCCCAGCATTTT
TRBD2	TRBV11-2	.	TRBJ2-5	CASSPRMSGVETQYF	TGTGCCAGCAGCCCCCGTATGAGCGGGGTAGAGACCCAGTACTTC
.	TRBV10-3	.	TRBJ1-1	CAISESRGGNTEAFF	TGTGCCATCAGTGAGTCGCGGGGTGGGAACACTGAAGCTTTCTTT
.	TRBV27	.	TRBJ2-7	CASSYRGGNEQYF	TGTGCCAGCAGTTACAGGGGAGGTAACGAGCAGTACTTC